The 29 T cell receptor beta chains below were found in one sample sequenced in a study of blood T cell repertoires in COVID-19. The data were produced by immunoSEQ multiplex PCR, yet TCRdb's version contains in-frame clones alone and is incomplete. In the table there are 150,000 to 200,000 clones, roughly 76% of which are singletons. The sequencing input was peripheral blood. Receptors were obtained from an elderly woman with COVID-19, enrolled during active disease.

This CDR3 is CASSLRGDGNQPQHF. CDR3 coding DNA: TGTGCCAGCAGCTTACGGGGTGATGGCAATCAGCCCCAGCATTTT. This chain joins TRBV7-6 and TRBJ1-5, with D unclear. Germline loops: CDR1 SGHVS, CDR2 FNYEAQ. Trimming shortened V by 2 bases and J by 2 bases, and 10 bases separated the two germline ends. The CDR3 covers 15 residues.

The chain is built from TRBV30 and TRBJ1-6; unclear D gene. Germline CDR1 reads GTSNPN; CDR2 reads SVGIG (reference sequence). The CDR3 contains 15 residues. Trimming pared 0 bases from V and 0 bases from J, leaving 6 bases between. The CDR3 region is CAWSVTSSYNSPLHF. The DNA of the CDR3 is TGTGCCTGGAGTGTCACGAGCTCCTATAATTCACCCCTCCACTTT.

V and J are TRBV24-1 and TRBJ1-1, with D maybe TRBD1 (5 bases). Germline CDR1 is KGHDR and CDR2 is SFDVKD. Trimming removed 9 bases at V and 2 bases at J, with 18 bases between. CDR3 length: 15 amino acids. This CDR3 reads CATHKGITGNTEAFF. DNA of the CDR3: TGTGCCACCCATAAAGGCATAACAGGAAACACTGAAGCTTTCTTT.

The rearrangement links TRBV7-9 to TRBJ2-6; D unresolved. Germline lookup yields CDR1 SEHNR and CDR2 FQNEAQ (reference sequence). V was shortened by 2 bases and J by 0 bases, with 11 bases between the two germline ends. CDR3 length: 17 residues. The CDR3 spells CASSLLVSSSGANVLTF. The CDR3 region has the DNA TGTGCCAGCAGCTTACTGGTTAGTAGCTCTGGGGCCAACGTCCTGACTTTC.

The rearrangement uses TRBV29-1 and TRBJ1-5, with D uncertain. Germline V CDR1 and CDR2: SQVTM, ANQGSEA. The CDR3 covers 17 residues. V shed 2 bases and J shed 4 bases, with 21 bases lying between them. The CDR3 sequence is CSVEKAVLGRGNQPQHF. CDR3 DNA sequence: TGCAGCGTTGAAAAAGCGGTGTTGGGCAGAGGGAATCAGCCCCAGCATTTT. Drawing the rest from reference TRBV29-1 and TRBJ1-5, the complete variable domain is SAVISQKPSRDICQRGTSLTIQCQVDSQVTMMFWYRQQPGQSLTLIATANQGSEATYESGFVIDKFPISRPNLTFSTLTVSNMSPEDSSIYLCSVEKAVLGRGNQPQHFGDGTRLSIL.

The chain is built from TRBV5-4 and TRBJ1-4; D is undetermined. Between the trimmed V and J ends, which lost 4 bases and 5 bases, there was a span of 15 bases. Looked up from germline, CDR1 is SGHNT and CDR2 is YYREEE (reference sequence). The CDR3 totals 15 residues. The DNA for the CDR3 is TGTGCCAGCAGCGACTCCGAGGGCGGAAATGAAAAACTGTTTTTT. Translating it yields CASSDSEGGNEKLFF. Based on the CDR3 plus reference TRBV5-4 and TRBJ1-4, the full variable domain is ETGVTQSPTHLIKTRGQQVTLRCSSQSGHNTVSWYQQALGQGPQFIFQYYREEENGRGNFPPRFSGLQFPNYSSELNVNALELDDSALYLCASSDSEGGNEKLFFGSGTQLSVL.

The rearrangement uses TRBV30 and TRBJ1-2, with 8 bases aligning to TRBD1. The CDR3 runs 16 residues. Germline assignment: CDR1 GTSNPN and CDR2 SVGIG (reference sequence). V shed 6 bases and J 2 bases; nucleotides not matched to a gene: 14. CDR3 coding DNA: TGTGCCTGCCACCAGACAGGGGCGGGAATGAACTATGGCTACACCTTC. Translating it yields CACHQTGAGMNYGYTF. The variable domain in full, completed from reference TRBV30 and TRBJ1-2, reads SQTIHQWPATLVQPVGSPLSLECTVEGTSNPNLYWYRQAAGRGLQLLFYSVGIGQISSEVPQNLSASRPQDRQFILSSKKLLLSDSGFYLCACHQTGAGMNYGYTFGSGTRLTVV.

The chain recombines TRBV6-5 with TRBJ1-6; 7 positions match TRBD1. This CDR3 has 16 amino acids. Germline CDR1 MNHEY, CDR2 SVGAGI. The J segment lost 8 bases and the V segment lost 0 bases, leaving 7 bases of the junction unmatched. In DNA, the CDR3 is TGTGCCAGCAGTTACTCTCGCGCAGGGGGGTATTCACCCCTCCACTTT. Amino acid sequence: CASSYSRAGGYSPLHF.

V and J are TRBV7-6 and TRBJ1-1, with a weak D call TRBD1 (5 bases). The CDR3 consists of 15 residues. The ends were cut back, 2 bases at V and 1 base at J, with 11 bases in the middle. The germline V gene encodes CDR1 SGHVS and CDR2 FNYEAQ. The CDR3 nucleotides read TGTGCCAGCAGCTTAATGACAGTAGGGAACACTGAAGCTTTCTTT. Translating it yields CASSLMTVGNTEAFF.

This clone was detected many times. The rearrangement uses TRBV6-2 or TRBV6-3 and TRBJ1-1; D is ambiguous. Germline V gives CDR1 MNHEY, CDR2 SVGEGT. The V end was cut by 2 bases, the J end by 0 bases, with 13 bases between. This CDR3 spans 16 amino acids. Here the CDR3 reads CASSYTKTHMNTEAFF. Written as DNA, the CDR3 is TGTGCCAGCAGTTACACCAAGACTCACATGAACACTGAAGCTTTCTTT.

The rearrangement uses TRBV28 and TRBJ1-1; 7 bases align to TRBD1. The trim removed 11 bases at V and 1 base at J, leaving 7 bases unmatched. The length of the CDR3 is 13 residues. Germline V CDR1 and CDR2: MDHEN, SYDVKM. The CDR3 nucleotides are TGTGCCGGAGAAGGGACAGAGAACACTGAAGCTTTCTTT. It is translated as CAGEGTENTEAFF. Full variable domain (remainder filled in from reference TRBV28 and TRBJ1-1): DVKVTQSSRYLVKRTGEKVFLECVQDMDHENMFWYRQDPGLGLRLIYFSYDVKMKEKGDIPEGYSVSREKKERFSLILESASTNQTSMYLCAGEGTENTEAFFGQGTRLTVV.

The rearrangement joins TRBV5-1 to TRBJ2-7, with 12 bases identical to TRBD2. Germline V CDR1 and CDR2: SGHRS, YFSETQ. J gave up 5 bases and V 1 base, and 4 bases lay outside the gene matches. The CDR3 sequence is 15 residues long. The CDR3, as DNA: TGCGCCAGCAGCTTGAAACTAGCGGGAGGAAACGAGCAGTACTTC. This encodes CASSLKLAGGNEQYF.

To note about this clone: Other DNA sequences of this sample code for an identical CDR3. The V and J genes are TRBV18 and TRBJ1-2; no firm D call. CDR3 length equals 14 residues. Trimming pared 0 bases from V and 0 bases from J, leaving 5 bases between. From germline, CDR1 is KGHSH and CDR2 LQKENI. The CDR3 DNA follows: TGTGCCAGCTCACCACCGGTAGCTAACTATGGCTACACCTTC. This sequence encodes CASSPPVANYGYTF.

This chain joins TRBV5-4 and TRBJ1-1; D call uncertain. The CDR3 runs 14 residues. Germline V lookup: CDR1 SGHNT, CDR2 YYREEE (reference sequence). V was trimmed by 0 bases and J by 9 bases, leaving 15 bases between them. The CDR3 is CASSLVDEREKAFF. CDR3 in DNA: TGTGCCAGCAGCTTGGTGGACGAGAGGGAGAAAGCTTTCTTT.

The chain uses TRBV9 and TRBJ1-1, with 10 bases lining up with TRBD1. The CDR3 covers 13 residues. After removal of 6 bases from V and 7 bases from J, the junction contained 6 bases not matched to a gene. CDR1 SGDLS and CDR2 YYNGEE come from the germline V gene. The CDR3 is CASNGQGGDEAFF. The CDR3 DNA is TGTGCCAGCAACGGACAGGGGGGTGATGAAGCTTTCTTT.

The V call is TRBV11-2, the J call TRBJ2-7, with D unresolved. With 0 bases removed from V and 4 bases from J, the gap between germline ends came to 13 bases. CDR3 length: 15 amino acids. Germline V gene sequence: CDR1 SGHAT, CDR2 FQNNGV. Here the CDR3 reads CASSLDRVRVYEQYF. In nucleotides, the CDR3 is TGTGCCAGCAGCTTAGATCGGGTCAGAGTGTACGAGCAGTACTTC.

Notes on this clone: At the DNA level, this CDR3 is encoded by other sequences in the same sample as well. The chain employs TRBV18 and TRBJ2-1; D might be TRBD2 (6 bases). The CDR3 is 15 amino acids. CDR1 KGHSH and CDR2 LQKENI come from the germline V gene. V was clipped by 0 bases and J by 0 bases, with 6 bases between them. CDR3 sequence reads: CASSPPGSSYNEQFF. The DNA for the CDR3 is TGTGCCAGCTCACCACCCGGGAGCTCCTACAATGAGCAGTTCTTC.

As for this clone: The same CDR3 arises from other DNA sequences in this sample as well. V usage is TRBV28 and J usage is TRBJ1-6; no clear D gene. The CDR3 length is 14 residues. Germline V gene sequence: CDR1 MDHEN, CDR2 SYDVKM. Trimming took 3 bases from V and 4 from J, leaving 7 bases between them. In DNA, the CDR3 is TGTGCCAGCAGTTTCCGGGAGTATAATTCACCCCTCCACTTT. Protein sequence: CASSFREYNSPLHF.

This clone came up a few times. For the CDR3, the DNA is TGTGCCAGCAGTTTACTAGACGGCACAGATACGCAGTATTTT. Translating it yields CASSLLDGTDTQYF. The V gene is TRBV27, the J gene TRBJ2-3; D not certain. CDR3 length: 14 amino acids. Germline-derived CDR1 and CDR2 are MNHEY and SMNVEV (reference sequence). Trimming stripped 2 bases from V and 1 base from J, with 7 bases between.

The chain has TRBV19 and TRBJ1-1; D is uncertain. CDR3 size: 15 residues. The ends were cut back, 5 bases at V and 2 bases at J, with 15 bases in the middle. Germline V gene data show CDR1 as LNHDA and CDR2 as SQIVND (reference sequence). The CDR3 coding sequence is TGTGCCAGTAGTGCAACACCCCTCTTAAACACTGAAGCTTTCTTT. This encodes CASSATPLLNTEAFF.

This rearrangement joins TRBV2 to TRBJ1-1, with TRBD1 as a possible D gene (6 bases). Per germline, CDR1 SNHLY and CDR2 FYNNEI. CDR3 length: 15 amino acids. V gave up 7 bases and J gave up 1 base, with 16 bases separating them. The DNA for the CDR3 is TGTGCCAGCAATTGGGGGGGGGCGTCGAACACTGAAGCTTTCTTT. Amino acids: CASNWGGASNTEAFF.

The chain couples TRBV6-5 to TRBJ1-1; no definite D call. CDR1 is MNHEY and CDR2 is SVGAGI in the germline V gene. Trimming left V 5 bases short and J 8 bases short, with 18 bases between. The CDR3 extends over 14 amino acids. The CDR3 reads CASSRRSGRLEAFF. DNA of the CDR3: TGTGCCAGCAGTAGACGGAGCGGCCGCCTGGAAGCTTTCTTT.

This sequence joins TRBV5-4 and TRBJ1-1; D unresolved. Trimming left V 4 bases short and J 4 bases short, with 14 bases between. CDR3 length: 14 residues. Germline V gene data show CDR1 as SGHNT and CDR2 as YYREEE (reference sequence). This chain's CDR3 is CASSPMGRTTEAFF. For the CDR3, the DNA is TGTGCCAGCAGCCCGATGGGGAGGACCACTGAAGCTTTCTTT.

The genes are TRBV6-5 and TRBJ2-7; 11 nucleotides align to TRBD2. CDR3 size: 15 residues. The V gene end was trimmed by 5 bases and the J gene end by 2 bases; junction bases not matched to a gene: 5. CDR1 MNHEY and CDR2 SVGAGI come from the germline V gene. The CDR3 loop is CASSQLAGDPYEQYF. The DNA for the CDR3 is TGTGCCAGCAGTCAACTAGCGGGAGACCCCTACGAGCAGTACTTC.

J is TRBJ2-7 and V is TRBV7-8; 7 nucleotides line up with TRBD2. The junction had 8 bases not matched to a gene; V was cut back by 11 bases and J by 1 base. The CDR3 is 13 residues long. Germline CDR1 SGHVS, CDR2 FQNEAQ. The CDR3 DNA follows: TGTGCCGGGAGGGGACTGGGTTCCTACGAGCAGTACTTC. Its translation is CAGRGLGSYEQYF.

On this clone: Other nucleotide sequences in the sample specify the same CDR3. The rearrangement uses TRBV5-6 and TRBJ2-1; weak D call: TRBD2 (5 bases). This CDR3 comprises 12 residues. Between the trimmed V and J ends, which lost 3 bases and 6 bases, there was a span of 7 bases. Germline loops: CDR1 SGHDT, CDR2 YYEEEE. The CDR3 nucleotides read TGTGCCAGCAGCTCCACTAGCAATGAGCAGTTCTTC. Amino acid sequence: CASSSTSNEQFF.

This clone has a handful of counts. This chain joins TRBV18 and TRBJ2-7, with 8 positions matching TRBD1. The CDR3 covers 16 residues. V was pared by 5 bases and J by 7 bases, with 16 bases of the junction left unmatched. Germline loops: CDR1 KGHSH, CDR2 LQKENI. The DNA for the CDR3 is TGTGCCAGCTCAAAATACTCTGGACAGGGATGGCGGGAGCAGTACTTC. This codes for CASSKYSGQGWREQYF.

This CDR3 is CASSQSNRVNTIYF. The CDR3 DNA reads TGCGCCAGCAGTCAATCTAACAGGGTAAACACCATATATTTT. The chain joins TRBV23-1 to TRBJ1-3; D may be TRBD1 (6 bases). TRBV23-1 is reported as an ORF; its role is uncertain. V was shortened by 0 bases and J by 6 bases, with 9 bases between the two germline ends. This CDR3 region has 14 residues.

The V and J genes are TRBV4-2 and TRBJ1-1; 10 bases map to TRBD1. Germline lookup yields CDR1 LGHNA and CDR2 YNFKEQ. The CDR3 is 14 residues long. With V trimmed by 6 bases and J by 5 bases, 6 bases remained unmatched. This CDR3 is CASSSGTGDTEAFF. CDR3 nucleotide sequence: TGTGCCAGCAGTTCCGGGACAGGGGATACTGAAGCTTTCTTT.